This entry lists 31 T cell receptor beta chains sequenced from one sample in a study of blood T cells in healthy people across ages (dated by TCRdb to the mid-2010s). Library preparation was by 5' RACE. Sequencing took place on an Illumina HiSeq 2500. A second 7 to 11 cycle PCR used a sample-barcoded 5' primer and a J-beta primer mix. TCRdb ran its own pipeline on the public reads, namely fastp trimming at Q25 and MiXCR clone calling, and kept in-frame beta chains. Rows with one shared CDR3 protein collapse into an entry with the most common genes and DNA. This sample has just over 1 million distinct CDR3 sequences in its table, and 45% of those were observed once. The ten largest clones capture 15% to 20% of the sample. Sequencing was carried out using blood. These receptors originate from a woman aged 55-70 years in good health.

The chain links TRBV3-1 to TRBJ1-6, with TRBD1 matching over 10 bases. The junction had 1 base not matched to a gene; V was cut back by 1 base and J by 7 bases. CDR1 and CDR2 from the germline V gene are LGHDT and YNNKEL (reference sequence). The CDR3 has 15 amino acids. Written as DNA, the CDR3 is TGTGCCAGCAGCCAAGGACAGGGGGCCAATTCACCCCTCCACTTT. Protein: CASSQGQGANSPLHF.

The chain carries TRBV5-1 and TRBJ2-3; TRBD2 agrees at 7 bases. This CDR3 spans 18 amino acids. V lost 4 bases and J lost 1; bases outside the gene matches: 15. Germline-derived CDR1 and CDR2 are SGHRS and YFSETQ. The chain's CDR3 is CASSRFRRAGSGTDTQYF. CDR3 nucleotide sequence: TGCGCCAGCAGCCGATTTAGGAGAGCGGGATCGGGCACAGATACGCAGTATTTT.

This clonotype was counted a few times. The chain employs TRBV11-2 and TRBJ1-2; tentatively, D is TRBD1 (6 bases). The CDR3 has 13 residues. The germline gives CDR1 SGHAT, CDR2 FQNNGV. The V and J ends lost 5 bases and 2 bases respectively, with 9 bases between them. The CDR3: CASSVGQNYGYTF. As DNA, the CDR3 is TGTGCCAGCAGCGTAGGACAGAACTATGGCTACACCTTC.

This clonotype was seen only a few times. The gene calls are TRBV5-1 and TRBJ1-4; weak D call: TRBD1 (5 bases). The CDR3 has 14 residues. CDR1 and CDR2 from the germline V gene are SGHRS and YFSETQ. Trimming took 4 bases from V and 3 from J, leaving 10 bases between them. In nucleotides, the CDR3 is TGCGCCAGCAGCATTGGACAACCTAATGAAAAACTGTTTTTT. This translates into CASSIGQPNEKLFF.

The chain employs TRBV28 and TRBJ2-7, with 11 bases matching TRBD1. Germline-derived CDR1 and CDR2 are MDHEN and SYDVKM. The CDR3 is 14 amino acids. V lost 5 bases, J lost 2 bases, and 2 bases stayed unmatched. The chain's CDR3 is CASSGTGGTYEQYF. CDR3 DNA sequence: TGTGCCAGCAGTGGGACAGGGGGGACCTACGAGCAGTACTTC.

This sequence joins TRBV2 and TRBJ2-1; maybe TRBD2 (5 bases). In germline, CDR1 is SNHLY, CDR2 FYNNEI. This CDR3 is built from 12 residues. Trimming removed 6 bases at V and 7 bases at J, with 10 bases between. The chain's CDR3 is CASSMLANEQFF. DNA for the CDR3: TGTGCCAGCAGCATGCTAGCAAATGAGCAGTTCTTC. The whole variable domain, remainder taken from reference TRBV2 and TRBJ2-1, is EPEVTQTPSHQVTQMGQEVILRCVPISNHLYFYWYRQILGQKVEFLVSFYNNEISEKSEIFDDQFSVERPDGSNFTLKIRSTKLEDSAMYFCASSMLANEQFFGPGTRLTVL.

Here the CDR3 DNA reads TGTGCCAGCGGGGTGCCCCCAAGGACCCAGTACTTC. Translating it yields CASGVPPRTQYF. This rearrangement joins TRBV6-1 to TRBJ2-5; no clear D. V lost 8 bases, J lost 7 bases, and 14 bases lay in between. The CDR3 has 12 amino acids. CDR1 and CDR2 (germline): MNHNS, SASEGT.

The V call is TRBV7-8, the J call TRBJ2-1; TRBD1 agrees at 8 bases. The germline gives CDR1 SGHVS, CDR2 FQNEAQ. V gave up 4 bases and J gave up 7 bases; unmatched junction bases: 9. This CDR3 region has 15 residues. Here the CDR3 DNA reads TGTGCCAGCAGCTACGGACAGGGATGGGTTAATGAGCAGTTCTTC. Protein sequence: CASSYGQGWVNEQFF.

The chain links TRBV20-1 to TRBJ2-7; D not resolved. The germline CDR1 and CDR2 sequences are DFQATT and SNEGSKA (reference sequence). This CDR3 is built from 13 residues. With 3 bases removed from V and 6 bases from J, the gap between germline ends came to 15 bases. The CDR3 DNA reads TGCAGTGCTAGCGGGTCCGTAGGCAGCGAGCAGTACTTC. Its translation: CSASGSVGSEQYF.

The sample holds a few counts of this clonotype. The V call is TRBV7-9, the J call TRBJ2-1, with D perhaps TRBD2 (5 bases). Germline V CDR1 and CDR2: SEHNR, FQNEAQ (reference sequence). Trimming left V 5 bases short and J 4 bases short, with 15 bases between. The CDR3 extends over 15 amino acids. The CDR3 reads CASSATRGLYNEQFF. DNA of the CDR3: TGTGCCAGCAGCGCCACCCGAGGGTTGTACAATGAGCAGTTCTTC.

The chain uses TRBV12-3 or TRBV12-4 and TRBJ2-5, with 7 bases lining up with TRBD1. The J call could be wrong; TRBJ2-7 is a better fit for the DNA end. The CDR3 is 14 residues long. The CDR3: CASSQRGGAHEQYF. In nucleotides, the CDR3 is TGTGCCAGCAGTCAACGAGGGGGCGCTCACGAGCAGTACTTC.

At least ten counts were recorded for this clonotype. This sequence joins TRBV29-1 and TRBJ2-7; D is perhaps TRBD2 (5 bases). The ends were cut back, 5 bases at V and 2 bases at J, with 10 bases in the middle. CDR1 and CDR2 (germline): SQVTM, ANQGSEA. The CDR3 has 12 residues. DNA for the CDR3: TGCAGCGTTAGTGACGGGACCTACGAGCAGTACTTC. The encoded protein is CSVSDGTYEQYF.

The chain carries TRBV11-2 and TRBJ2-1; 8 nucleotides line up with TRBD1. The CDR3 is 16 amino acids. Per the germline V gene, CDR1 is SGHAT and CDR2 is FQNNGV. The V segment lost 4 bases and the J segment 8 bases; nucleotides outside the gene matches: 13. CDR3 bases: TGTGCCAGCAGCTGGACAGGGCAGTCTCCCCTAGATGAGCAGTTCTTC. This sequence encodes CASSWTGQSPLDEQFF.

The chain recombines TRBV7-2 with TRBJ2-5; 8 nucleotides match TRBD2. The DNA end is more similar to TRBJ2-7, so the J call may be wrong. Germline values: CDR1 SGHTA, CDR2 FQGNSA. The CDR3 is made up of 18 amino acids. CDR3 bases: TGTGCCAGCAGTACCTTCGGACTAGCAACTCTAGGAAGCTACGAGCAGTACTTC. As protein: CASSTFGLATLGSYEQYF.

In regard to this clonotype: A much larger clone differs from this one at a single base, so this may be a read error. CDR3 amino acids: CAGSYSMGANTGELFF. CDR3 DNA sequence: TGTGCCGGCAGTTACTCAATGGGCGCGAACACCGGGGAGCTGTTTTTT. The gene calls are TRBV6-5 and TRBJ2-2; D call uncertain. Per the germline V gene, CDR1 is MNHEY and CDR2 is SVGAGI. This CDR3 region has 16 residues.

This chain connects TRBV6-2 or TRBV6-3 to TRBJ1-6; maybe TRBD1 (6 bases). The length of the CDR3 is 14 residues. Germline V lookup: CDR1 MNHEY, CDR2 SVGEGT. The V end lost 6 bases, the J end lost 10 bases, and 16 bases lay between the germline ends. The DNA for the CDR3 is TGTGCCAGCAGGTCCGCAGGGGAAAGATCACCCCTCCACTTT. Amino acid sequence: CASRSAGERSPLHF.

The chain is built from TRBV10-2 and TRBJ2-5, with 15 bases fitting TRBD2. Trimming removed 8 bases from V and 11 bases from J; junction bases left unmatched: 9. The germline CDR1 and CDR2 sequences are WSHSY and SAAADI. The CDR3 is made up of 14 amino acids. The CDR3, as DNA: TGCGCCAGCCTAGGGACTAGCGGGGGGTTCGGGCAGTACTTC. Protein sequence: CASLGTSGGFGQYF.

There are many counts of this clonotype. The CDR3 DNA reads as TGTGCCAGCAGCTCCCATCTCTACGAGCAGTACTTC. Its translation is CASSSHLYEQYF. This sequence joins TRBV7-9 and TRBJ2-7, with D unclear. V was shortened by 4 bases and J by 3 bases, with 7 bases between the two germline ends. CDR1 SEHNR and CDR2 FQNEAQ come from the germline V gene (reference sequence). The CDR3 loop spans 12 amino acids.

This clonotype was found a few times. The chain employs TRBV5-5 and TRBJ2-1; D is possibly TRBD2 (6 bases). The CDR3 length is 15 residues. Germline lookup yields CDR1 SGHKS and CDR2 YYEKEE (reference sequence). V lost 4 bases, J lost 15 bases, and 26 bases lay in between. The CDR3 region is CASSPDAGLEEDWFF. The CDR3, as DNA: TGTGCCAGCAGCCCTGACGCGGGGTTGGAGGAGGATTGGTTCTTC.

This chain links TRBV15 with TRBJ1-6; D remains ambiguous. Germline V CDR1 and CDR2: LNHNV, YYDKDF (reference sequence). V was trimmed by 4 bases and J by 0 bases, leaving 10 bases between them. CDR3 size: 16 residues. This CDR3 reads CATSKDTGSYNSPLHF. The CDR3 DNA follows: TGTGCCACCAGCAAAGACACCGGCTCCTATAATTCACCCCTCCACTTT.

This chain uses TRBV2 with TRBJ2-3; 13 positions match TRBD2. Trimming cost V 10 bases and J 4 bases; bases outside gene matches: 8. Germline V CDR1 and CDR2: SNHLY, FYNNEI. The CDR3 runs to 15 residues. The CDR3 sequence: CATKPGLAGPDTQYF. The CDR3 DNA sequence: TGTGCCACCAAGCCGGGACTAGCGGGACCAGATACGCAGTATTTT.

This clonotype was counted a single time. This chain joins TRBV24-1 and TRBJ1-2; no firm D call. This CDR3 is built from 12 residues. Trimming removed 0 bases at V and 7 bases at J, with 5 bases between. Germline CDR1 and CDR2: KGHDR and SFDVKD. The chain's CDR3 is CATSDLLGGYTF. The CDR3 region has the DNA TGTGCCACCAGTGATTTGCTTGGTGGCTACACCTTC.

The chain's CDR3 is CASRAGTPNNEQFF. Here the CDR3 DNA reads TGTGCCAGCAGGGCCGGGACACCCAACAATGAGCAGTTCTTC. The chain recombines TRBV2 with TRBJ2-1, with D perhaps TRBD1 (6 bases). Germline V gene sequence: CDR1 SNHLY, CDR2 FYNNEI. Trimming took off 6 bases at V and 5 bases at J, with 14 bases between the two ends. This CDR3 is 14 amino acids long.

This clonotype was detected a few times. V gene TRBV29-1 combines with J gene TRBJ2-1; a weak D match, TRBD1 (5 bases). The germline V gene has CDR1 SQVTM and CDR2 ANQGSEA. V lost 4 bases to trimming and J lost 3 bases, with 13 bases between them. The CDR3 totals 14 residues. This CDR3 is CSVAAQGSYNEQFF. The CDR3 DNA is TGCAGCGTTGCCGCGCAGGGAAGCTACAATGAGCAGTTCTTC.

This chain connects TRBV27 to TRBJ1-2, with D possibly TRBD1 on 5 matching bases. V lost 2 bases, J lost 4 bases, and 26 bases lay in between. Germline loops: CDR1 MNHEY, CDR2 SMNVEV (reference sequence). The CDR3 has 19 amino acids. CDR3 sequence reads: CASSLAPRGPEIGGYGYTF. In DNA form, the CDR3 reads TGTGCCAGCAGTTTAGCTCCCCGGGGACCCGAGATTGGGGGCTATGGCTACACCTTC.

This clonotype was seen only a few times. The chain carries TRBV29-1 and TRBJ2-1; the D is unclear. This CDR3 is 12 amino acids long. Trimming took 2 bases from V and 5 from J, leaving 7 bases between them. In germline, CDR1 is SQVTM, CDR2 ANQGSEA. DNA of the CDR3: TGCAGCGTTGAACGCACAAACAATGAGCAGTTCTTC. Its protein product is CSVERTNNEQFF.

The chain couples TRBV7-2 to TRBJ2-7, with 10 bases matching TRBD1. Germline V gives CDR1 SGHTA, CDR2 FQGNSA. V lost 3 bases, J lost 1 base, and 6 bases stayed unmatched. The CDR3 length is 16 residues. The CDR3 bases are TGTGCCAGCAGCTTGGCGACAGGGGGCCTATCCTACGAGCAGTACTTC. Translating it yields CASSLATGGLSYEQYF.

The J gene is TRBJ2-1, the V gene TRBV7-8; perhaps D is TRBD1 or TRBD2 (5 bases each). CDR1 is SGHVS, CDR2 FQNEAQ, per germline. V lost 0 bases, J lost 9 bases, and 9 bases lay in between. This CDR3 region has 13 residues. The CDR3 spells CASSLAGVTEQFF. The DNA for the CDR3 is TGTGCCAGCAGCTTAGCGGGGGTGACTGAGCAGTTCTTC.

This clonotype was recorded a few times. The V call is TRBV20-1, the J call TRBJ2-4; no clear D. CDR1 and CDR2 from the germline V gene are DFQATT and SNEGSKA (reference sequence). V lost 5 bases, J lost 5 bases, and 19 bases lay in between. The CDR3 loop spans 15 amino acids. In DNA form, the CDR3 reads TGCAGTGCTCGGGTCAGTCGGGTTGGGGAAAACATTCAGTACTTC. This sequence encodes CSARVSRVGENIQYF.

This sequence joins TRBV6-1 and TRBJ2-5; 7 bases align to TRBD2. Germline loops: CDR1 MNHNS, CDR2 SASEGT. The CDR3 sequence is 16 residues long. The junction had 10 bases not matched to a gene; V was cut back by 0 bases and J by 6 bases. In DNA form, the CDR3 reads TGTGCCAGCAGTGAAGCGGGAAGGCGGGAGCGGAAGACCCAGTACTTC. Translated, it gives CASSEAGRRERKTQYF.

V gene TRBV20-1 combines with J gene TRBJ1-1; no clear D gene. Germline CDR1 and CDR2: DFQATT and SNEGSKA (reference sequence). Trimming cost V 6 bases and J 4 bases, with 12 bases left between them. This CDR3 has 12 amino acids. The CDR3 DNA reads TGCAGTGCGAAGATCGATTTCACTGAAGCTTTCTTT. Its translation: CSAKIDFTEAFF.